The 10 T cell receptor beta chains below come from one sample, sequenced in a study of blood T cells in healthy people across ages. The use of a sample-barcoded 5' primer and a J-beta primer mix characterized a second PCR of roughly 7 to 11 cycles. TCRdb used MiXCR to reprocess the 5' RACE reads, holding one entry per CDR3 protein. The data show 1,100,000 or so distinct CDR3 sequences, 40% to 50% seen once. Source material: blood. The receptors were sampled from a woman aged 55-70 years in good health.

The V and J genes are TRBV9 and TRBJ1-6; weak D call: TRBD1 (5 bases). Per the germline V gene, CDR1 is SGDLS and CDR2 is YYNGEE. The CDR3 length is 17 residues. The V gene lost 0 bases and the J gene lost 3 bases, with 13 bases spanning the gap. CDR3 DNA: TGTGCCAGCAGCGTAGCTGGGGGGACGGACTATAATTCACCCCTCCACTTT. Its translation: CASSVAGGTDYNSPLHF.

As concerns this clonotype: This could be a read error, since a much larger clone is one nucleotide away. J is TRBJ2-3 and V is TRBV5-1; D gene ambiguous. Germline-derived CDR1 and CDR2 are SGHRS and YFSETQ. Trimming took 7 bases from V and 6 from J, leaving 9 bases between them. CDR3 size: 11 residues. The CDR3 coding sequence is TGCGCCAGCGGCCGTCAGGATACGCAGTATTTT. Translation: CASGRQDTQYF.

This clonotype has only a few counts. The chain links TRBV11-2 to TRBJ1-6; possible D gene TRBD1, 5 bases. The germline CDR1 and CDR2 sequences are SGHAT and FQNNGV. Trimming took off 5 bases at V and 5 bases at J, with 10 bases between the two ends. CDR3 length: 14 residues. CDR3 protein: CASSRGEDNSPLHF. The CDR3 DNA sequence: TGTGCCAGCAGCCGGGGCGAGGATAATTCACCCCTCCACTTT.

This clonotype appeared once. The gene calls are TRBV29-1 and TRBJ2-3; D is perhaps TRBD1 or TRBD2 (5 bases each). Germline CDR1 is SQVTM and CDR2 is ANQGSEA. V lost 6 bases and J lost 7, with 32 bases in between. CDR3 length equals 18 residues. The DNA of the CDR3 is TGCAGCGTCGTTGTTCAGGCTCCGGGACCAGGATCATACCATACGCAGTATTTT. This codes for CSVVVQAPGPGSYHTQYF.

The gene calls are TRBV2 and TRBJ2-1; 10 bases fit TRBD1. Trimming removed 8 bases from V and 4 bases from J; junction bases left unmatched: 8. Germline CDR1 is SNHLY and CDR2 is FYNNEI. The CDR3 spans 15 residues. This CDR3 is CASDPGQGIYNEQFF. The CDR3 DNA is TGTGCCAGCGATCCGGGACAGGGGATATACAATGAGCAGTTCTTC. The variable domain in full, completed from reference TRBV2 and TRBJ2-1, reads EPEVTQTPSHQVTQMGQEVILRCVPISNHLYFYWYRQILGQKVEFLVSFYNNEISEKSEIFDDQFSVERPDGSNFTLKIRSTKLEDSAMYFCASDPGQGIYNEQFFGPGTRLTVL.

With regard to this clonotype: A read error may explain this, as a much larger clone is one base away. V and J are TRBV11-2 and TRBJ2-7; D possibly matches TRBD1 or TRBD2 (5 bases each). Germline V CDR1 and CDR2: SGHAT, FQNNGV. The CDR3 sequence is 18 residues long. Trimming removed 4 bases at V and 0 bases at J, with 22 bases between. This CDR3 reads CASSSLRGVVGPSYEQYF. CDR3 sequence (DNA): TGTGCCAGCAGCTCCCTACGAGGGGTAGTGGGTCCCTCCTACGAGCAGTACTTC.

This clonotype was counted a few times. J is TRBJ2-7 and V is TRBV10-3; D possibly corresponds to TRBD1 (5 bases). The CDR3 totals 11 residues. Trimming removed 4 bases from V and 9 bases from J, with 10 bases in between. From germline, CDR1 is ENHRY and CDR2 SYGVKD. CDR3 nucleotides: TGTGCCATCAGTGTGCAGGGCGGGCAGTACTTC. It encodes CAISVQGGQYF.

This clonotype was recorded many times. The rearrangement joins TRBV29-1 to TRBJ2-1; 9 nucleotides align to TRBD1. The V segment lost 5 bases and the J segment 3 bases; nucleotides outside the gene matches: 5. This CDR3 contains 14 residues. Per the germline V gene, CDR1 is SQVTM and CDR2 is ANQGSEA. The CDR3 sequence: CSVKGQGIYNEQFF. As DNA, the CDR3 is TGCAGCGTTAAGGGACAGGGTATCTACAATGAGCAGTTCTTC.

This chain joins TRBV7-8 and TRBJ2-7, with 8 positions matching TRBD2. CDR1 and CDR2 (germline): SGHVS, FQNEAQ. This CDR3 comprises 19 residues. Trimming took 5 bases from V and 3 from J; bases not matched to a gene: 21. The CDR3 nucleotides read TGTGCCAGCAGCCCTCTTGCCGGGCCACCGGGAGGGCTCATCTACGAGCAGTACTTC. It translates to CASSPLAGPPGGLIYEQYF.

Concerning this clonotype: Being one base from a much bigger clone, this may be a read error. The chain is built from TRBV7-3 and TRBJ2-5; the D gene is possibly TRBD2 (5 bases). The germline V and J ends were trimmed by 0 bases and 0 bases, with 5 bases remaining between them. Germline-derived CDR1 and CDR2 are SGHTA and FQGTGA. CDR3 length: 14 amino acids. In DNA form, the CDR3 reads TGTGCCAGCAGCTTAACGAGGGACCAAGAGACCCAGTACTTC. Protein sequence: CASSLTRDQETQYF.